The 16 T cell receptor beta chains reported below all come from one sample, sequenced in a study of blood T cell repertoires in COVID-19. Here immunoSEQ multiplex PCR was the method, and the copy in TCRdb shows in-frame clones only, minus some. Here the sample spans 40,000 or so clones, 89% being singletons. Sequenced sample: peripheral blood. The receptors here all came from a man aged 45-65 years with active COVID-19.

The gene calls are TRBV28 and TRBJ1-6; D call uncertain. The CDR3 covers 16 residues. The ends were cut back, 3 bases at V and 7 bases at J, with 16 bases in the middle. Germline V CDR1 and CDR2: MDHEN, SYDVKM. CDR3 DNA: TGTGCCAGCAGTTTCGGGATGCCAGGATCAAATTCACCCCTCCACTTT. Translating it yields CASSFGMPGSNSPLHF.

The chain links TRBV6-6 to TRBJ2-3; D gene ambiguous. CDR1 is MNHNY and CDR2 is SVGAGI in the germline V gene (reference sequence). This CDR3 spans 12 amino acids. Trimming shortened V by 11 bases and J by 0 bases, and 9 bases separated the two germline ends. CDR3 nucleotides: TGTGCCGCAGAAGCGAGCACAGATACGCAGTATTTT. This gives the protein CAAEASTDTQYF.

The chain carries TRBV2 and TRBJ1-1, with D perhaps matching TRBD1 (6 bases). Germline V gene lookup returns CDR1 SNHLY and CDR2 FYNNEI. V lost 5 bases, J lost 0 bases, and 13 bases lay in between. This CDR3 contains 15 residues. The CDR3 nucleotides read TGTGCCAGCAGTCCCAGGACAGCGTTGAACACTGAAGCTTTCTTT. Translation: CASSPRTALNTEAFF.

This clone was detected once. This chain connects TRBV4-1 to TRBJ2-7; the D is unclear. V was cut by 4 bases and J by 7 bases, with 20 bases left in between. The CDR3 has 15 amino acids. Germline V gene lookup returns CDR1 MGHRA and CDR2 YSYEKL. CDR3 protein: CASSPAIGTPREQYF. In DNA, the CDR3 is TGCGCCAGCAGCCCAGCGATCGGTACCCCCCGGGAGCAGTACTTC.

The V and J genes are TRBV27 and TRBJ1-5; D is unresolved. Trimming pared 8 bases from V and 4 bases from J, leaving 12 bases between. Looked up from germline, CDR1 is MNHEY and CDR2 is SMNVEV (reference sequence). This CDR3 spans 13 amino acids. DNA of the CDR3: TGTGCCAGCTCCGTCAAGACTAATCAGCCCCAGCATTTT. This encodes CASSVKTNQPQHF.

A single count supports this clone. The chain uses TRBV13 and TRBJ1-2; weak D call: TRBD1 (6 bases). Trimming took off 5 bases at V and 3 bases at J, with 10 bases between the two ends. From germline, CDR1 is PRHDT and CDR2 FYEKMQ (reference sequence). The CDR3 is 13 amino acids. CDR3 in amino acids: CASSTGRDYGYTF. As DNA, the CDR3 is TGTGCCAGCAGCACAGGGAGGGACTATGGCTACACCTTC.

This chain uses TRBV10-3 with TRBJ1-3; D might be TRBD1 (5 bases). The CDR3 extends over 15 amino acids. CDR1 and CDR2 from the germline V gene are ENHRY and SYGVKD. V lost 0 bases and J lost 2, with 8 bases in between. The DNA of the CDR3 is TGTGCCATCAGTGAGTCACGACAGACTGGAAACACCATATATTTT. Translated, it gives CAISESRQTGNTIYF.

J is TRBJ2-1 and V is TRBV25-1, with TRBD2 as a possible D gene (6 bases). From germline, CDR1 is MGHDK and CDR2 SYGVNS. The CDR3 sequence is 13 residues long. V gave up 5 bases and J gave up 8 bases, with 13 bases separating them. The CDR3 region is CASSYRDSDEQFF. The CDR3 region has the DNA TGTGCCAGCAGTTATCGGGACTCCGATGAGCAGTTCTTC.

This sequence joins TRBV11-2 and TRBJ2-1, with 10 bases lining up with TRBD2. Germline CDR1 and CDR2: SGHAT and FQNNGV. The junction had 7 bases not matched to a gene; V was cut back by 5 bases and J by 6 bases. The CDR3 spans 15 residues. CDR3: CASSHVAGGINEQFF. The CDR3, as DNA: TGTGCCAGCAGCCATGTAGCGGGAGGAATCAATGAGCAGTTCTTC.

The chain combines TRBV15 with TRBJ2-5; TRBD1 agrees at 8 bases. Germline assignment: CDR1 LNHNV and CDR2 YYDKDF (reference sequence). The CDR3 covers 15 residues. V was pared by 0 bases and J by 5 bases, with 5 bases of the junction left unmatched. The CDR3 sequence is CATSRDRGPRETQYF. The CDR3 DNA reads as TGTGCCACCAGCAGAGACAGGGGGCCGCGGGAGACCCAGTACTTC. Looking up the rest from reference TRBV15 and TRBJ2-5 gives the full variable domain: DAMVIQNPRYQVTQFGKPVTLSCSQTLNHNVMYWYQQKSSQAPKLLFHYYDKDFNNEADTPDNFQSRRPNTSFCFLDIRSPGLGDTAMYLCATSRDRGPRETQYFGPGTRLLVL.

This clone occurred a few times. The CDR3 region has the DNA TGTGCCAGCAGCTTGACAGGCCAAGGAACTGAAGCTTTCTTT. This gives the protein CASSLTGQGTEAFF. The chain links TRBV7-3 to TRBJ1-1; D is perhaps TRBD1 (6 bases). The CDR3 loop spans 14 amino acids. Germline CDR1 is SGHTA and CDR2 is FQGTGA. Trimming shortened V by 3 bases and J by 5 bases, and 13 bases separated the two germline ends.

The chain uses TRBV28 and TRBJ2-5; 10 nucleotides align to TRBD2. Germline V CDR1 and CDR2: MDHEN, SYDVKM. V lost 5 bases to trimming and J lost 1 base; unmatched junction nucleotides: 4. The CDR3 extends over 15 amino acids. CDR3: CASSPLAGLQETQYF. The CDR3 DNA follows: TGTGCCAGCAGTCCACTAGCGGGACTCCAAGAGACCCAGTACTTC.

This clone has only one observation. The genes are TRBV5-1 and TRBJ1-1, with 10 bases aligning to TRBD1. V was clipped by 4 bases and J by 1 base; unmatched bases: 7. Germline values: CDR1 SGHRS, CDR2 YFSETQ. The CDR3 totals 16 residues. The CDR3 loop is CASSVAGTGANTEAFF. CDR3 nucleotides: TGCGCCAGCAGCGTAGCCGGGACAGGGGCGAACACTGAAGCTTTCTTT.

The count of this clone is one. The CDR3 reads CASSYLQGLSDTQYF. The CDR3, as DNA: TGTGCCAGCAGTTACCTTCAGGGGTTGTCAGATACGCAGTATTTT. The chain combines TRBV6-6 with TRBJ2-3; D perhaps matches TRBD1 (6 bases). The CDR3 totals 15 residues. V lost 2 bases, J lost 4 bases, and 13 bases lay in between. Germline CDR1 is MNHNY and CDR2 is SVGAGI (reference sequence).

The gene calls are TRBV9 and TRBJ1-5, with 12 nucleotides matching TRBD1. J was trimmed by 0 bases and V by 4 bases; bases with no gene match: 5. Looked up from germline, CDR1 is SGDLS and CDR2 is YYNGEE. CDR3 length: 17 residues. The chain's CDR3 is CASSPGTGGFSNQPQHF. For the CDR3, the DNA is TGTGCCAGCAGCCCAGGGACAGGGGGCTTTAGCAATCAGCCCCAGCATTTT.

This clone was detected once. The chain carries TRBV28 and TRBJ2-1, with TRBD2 matching over 14 bases. V shed 6 bases and J 8 bases; nucleotides not matched to a gene: 6. Germline lookup yields CDR1 MDHEN and CDR2 SYDVKM. The CDR3 is 15 amino acids. CDR3 sequence reads: CASRLQGLAGDEQFF. The CDR3 DNA reads as TGTGCCAGCAGGCTTCAGGGACTAGCGGGAGATGAGCAGTTCTTC.